Listed here are 8 T cell receptor beta chains from one sample, sequenced in a study of neurological immune-mediated disorders. TCRdb reprocessed the 5' RACE reads with MiXCR, giving one entry per CDR3 protein. The sample comprises roughly 60,000 distinct CDR3 sequences, 2% to 3% of which are singletons, and around 3% rests with the top ten. Sequencing was carried out using PBMCs. These receptors originate from a man aged 45-60 years with multiple sclerosis.

This clonotype was detected ten times or more. This chain links TRBV28 with TRBJ2-6; either TRBD1 or TRBD2 may supply D (5 bases each). Germline V gene data show CDR1 as MDHEN and CDR2 as SYDVKM. V lost 5 bases, J lost 4 bases, and 21 bases lay in between. This CDR3 region has 18 residues. The chain's CDR3 is CASSPPPGQGGGANVLTF. In DNA form, the CDR3 reads TGTGCCAGCAGTCCCCCTCCGGGGCAGGGTGGCGGGGCCAACGTCCTGACTTTC.

Concerning this clonotype: A read error may be the cause here, since a much bigger clone is one base away. Likely a read error: the CDR3 ends without its conserved phenylalanine or tryptophan. V and J are TRBV27 and TRBJ1-6, with D unresolved. The CDR3 runs 15 residues. V lost 7 bases, J lost 2 bases, and 12 bases lay in between. CDR1 and CDR2 from the germline V gene are MNHEY and SMNVEV (reference sequence). This CDR3 reads CASKTTATYNSPLHI. The CDR3 bases are TGTGCCAGCAAGACGACCGCTACCTATAATTCACCCCTCCACATT.

V is TRBV10-2 and J is TRBJ1-2; D gene uncertain. Trimming stripped 3 bases from V and 8 bases from J, with 10 bases between. CDR3 length equals 12 residues. Germline CDR1 reads WSHSY; CDR2 reads SAAADI. The CDR3 DNA follows: TGCGCCAGCAGTGATATGGCGGGAGGCTACACCTTC. Its translation is CASSDMAGGYTF.

This clonotype has ten or more counts. The CDR3 bases are TGCAGTGCTAAGTTTGGTAGCGGGGTCCATGAGCAGTTCTTC. Translated: CSAKFGSGVHEQFF. This sequence joins TRBV20-1 and TRBJ2-1; 8 nucleotides align to TRBD2. The germline CDR1 and CDR2 sequences are DFQATT and SNEGSKA (reference sequence). The CDR3 extends over 14 amino acids. J lost 8 bases, V lost 4 bases, and 10 bases had no gene match.

This clonotype was seen many times. V usage is TRBV20-1 and J usage is TRBJ1-3; D remains unclear. CDR1 is DFQATT and CDR2 is SNEGSKA in the germline V gene (reference sequence). CDR3 length: 14 residues. V lost 1 base, J lost 6 bases, and 13 bases lay in between. The CDR3 DNA is TGCAGTGCTAGAGCGGCCGCTACCTTAAACACCATATATTTT. This gives the protein CSARAAATLNTIYF.

This clonotype was observed at least ten times. V is TRBV4-1 and J is TRBJ1-3, with D uncertain. There are 16 residues in the CDR3. Trimming shortened V by 0 bases and J by 1 base, and 10 bases separated the two germline ends. CDR1 and CDR2 from the germline V gene are MGHRA and YSYEKL. The CDR3 DNA reads TGCGCCAGCAGCCAAGATCGGAAGTTGTCTGGAAACACCATATATTTT. Protein product: CASSQDRKLSGNTIYF.

This clonotype showed up many times. V and J are TRBV5-1 and TRBJ2-1, with 10 bases aligning to TRBD2. With V trimmed by 4 bases and J by 9 bases, 13 bases remained unmatched. CDR1 SGHRS and CDR2 YFSETQ come from the germline V gene. The CDR3 is 16 amino acids. CDR3 sequence reads: CASSISVSGGAVEQFF. CDR3 coding DNA: TGCGCCAGCAGCATCTCAGTAAGCGGGGGGGCCGTTGAGCAGTTCTTC.

This clonotype was seen many times. The chain combines TRBV5-1 with TRBJ1-1; TRBD1 is a possible D gene (6 bases). Trimming pared 0 bases from V and 4 bases from J, leaving 13 bases between. The length of the CDR3 is 15 residues. Germline V lookup: CDR1 SGHRS, CDR2 YFSETQ. The DNA of the CDR3 is TGCGCCAGCAGCTTGGAGGGGGTAATAGGCACTGAAGCTTTCTTT. Translated, it gives CASSLEGVIGTEAFF.